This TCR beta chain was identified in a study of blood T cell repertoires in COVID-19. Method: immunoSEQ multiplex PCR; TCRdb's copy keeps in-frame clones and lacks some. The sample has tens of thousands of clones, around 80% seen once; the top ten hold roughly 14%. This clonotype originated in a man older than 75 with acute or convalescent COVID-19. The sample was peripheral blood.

The CDR3 bases are TGTGCCAGCAGCTCACCGGGACAGGGGAATGAGCAGTTCTTC. Protein product: CASSSPGQGNEQFF. This chain connects TRBV3-1 (or the pseudogene TRBV3-2) to TRBJ2-1; 10 nucleotides agree with TRBD1. This CDR3 region has 14 residues. Germline V gene data show CDR1 as LGHDT and CDR2 as YNNKEL (reference sequence). V lost 5 bases and J lost 7; bases outside the gene matches: 5.